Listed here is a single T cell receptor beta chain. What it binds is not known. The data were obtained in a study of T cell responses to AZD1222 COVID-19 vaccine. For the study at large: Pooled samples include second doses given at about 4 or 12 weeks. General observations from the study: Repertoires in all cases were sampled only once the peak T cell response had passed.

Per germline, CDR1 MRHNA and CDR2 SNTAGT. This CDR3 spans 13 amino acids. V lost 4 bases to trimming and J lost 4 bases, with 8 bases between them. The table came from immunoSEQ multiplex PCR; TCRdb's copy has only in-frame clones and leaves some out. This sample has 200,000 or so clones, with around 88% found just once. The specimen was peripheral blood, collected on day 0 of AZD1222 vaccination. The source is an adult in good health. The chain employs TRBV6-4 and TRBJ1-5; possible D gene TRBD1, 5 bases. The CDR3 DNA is TGTGCCAGCAGTGCAGGGCCTAATCAGCCCCAGCATTTT. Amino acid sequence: CASSAGPNQPQHF.